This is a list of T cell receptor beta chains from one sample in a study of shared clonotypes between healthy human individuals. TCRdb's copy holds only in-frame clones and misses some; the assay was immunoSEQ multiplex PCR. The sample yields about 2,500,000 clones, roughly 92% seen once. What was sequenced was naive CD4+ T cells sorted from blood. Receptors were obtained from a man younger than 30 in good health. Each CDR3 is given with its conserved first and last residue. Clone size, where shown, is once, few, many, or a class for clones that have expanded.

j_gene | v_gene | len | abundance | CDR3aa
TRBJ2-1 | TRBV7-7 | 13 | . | CASSTNPSNEQFF
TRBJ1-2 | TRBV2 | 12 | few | CASSEQGYGYTF
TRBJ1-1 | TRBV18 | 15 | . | CASSPPGGGNTEAFF
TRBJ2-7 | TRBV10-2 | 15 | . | CASSEVGRAGFGQYF
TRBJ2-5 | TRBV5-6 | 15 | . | CASSLQTGRYPSQYF
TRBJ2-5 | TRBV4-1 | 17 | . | CASSQEGGSGGKETQYF
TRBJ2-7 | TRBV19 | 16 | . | CASSTSGQGARYEQYF
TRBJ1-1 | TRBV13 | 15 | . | CASSKQDSFATEAFF
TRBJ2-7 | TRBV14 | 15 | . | CASRNSGTAIYEQYF
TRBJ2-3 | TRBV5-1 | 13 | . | CASSRDGVDTQYF
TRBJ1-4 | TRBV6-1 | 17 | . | CASSATGQGAAWEKLFF
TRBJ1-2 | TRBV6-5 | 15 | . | CASSYRQAANYGYTF
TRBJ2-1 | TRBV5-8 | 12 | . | CASSRGFNEQFF
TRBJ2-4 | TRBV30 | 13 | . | CAWNGQGAGIQYF
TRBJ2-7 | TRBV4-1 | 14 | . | CASSQTDRIYEQYF
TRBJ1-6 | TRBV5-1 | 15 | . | CASSLGHDNNSPLHF
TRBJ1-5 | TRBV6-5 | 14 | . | CASSYSTGVQPQHF
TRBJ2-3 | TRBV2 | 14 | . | CAASPGGSTDTQYF
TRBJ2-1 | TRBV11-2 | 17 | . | CASSSYDLAGVYNEQFF
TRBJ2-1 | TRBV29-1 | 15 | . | CSVGPPGGNYNEQFF
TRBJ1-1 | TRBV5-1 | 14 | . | CASSLPTGGTEAFF
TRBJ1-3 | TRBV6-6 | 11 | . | CATLGSYTIYF
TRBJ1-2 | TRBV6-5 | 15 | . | CASSYSSQASYGYTF
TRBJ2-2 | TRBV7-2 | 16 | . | CASSLVQGAVTGELFF
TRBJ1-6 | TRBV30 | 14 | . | CAWSVVTGDSPLHF
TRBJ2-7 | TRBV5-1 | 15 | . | CASSLDAGSAYEQYF
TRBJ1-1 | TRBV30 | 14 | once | CAWAGVGSGTEAFF
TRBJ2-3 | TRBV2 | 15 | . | CASSPGTSVADTQYF
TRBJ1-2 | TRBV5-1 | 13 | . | CASSLEPVSGYTF
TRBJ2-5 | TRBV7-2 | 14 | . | CASSLELGKETQYF
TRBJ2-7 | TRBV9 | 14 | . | CASSATSGSYEQYF
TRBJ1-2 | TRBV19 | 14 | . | CASSPRTGGYGYTF
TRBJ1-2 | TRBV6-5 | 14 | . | CASSLSQGSYGYTF
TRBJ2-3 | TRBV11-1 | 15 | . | CASSPSGGRTDTQYF
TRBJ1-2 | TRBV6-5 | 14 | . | CASSRTGTGYGYTF
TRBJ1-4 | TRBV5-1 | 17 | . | CASSEGLGTGPNEKLFF
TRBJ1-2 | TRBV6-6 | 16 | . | CASSRTRALANYGYTF
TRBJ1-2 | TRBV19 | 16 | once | CASSLEGGALNYGYTF
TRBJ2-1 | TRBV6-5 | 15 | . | CASSYRDRVKGIQFF
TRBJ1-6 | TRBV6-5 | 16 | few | CASSYSEGGWNSPLHF
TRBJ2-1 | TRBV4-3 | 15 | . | CASSIGLAGVVEQFF
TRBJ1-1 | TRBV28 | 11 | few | CASSKNTEAFF
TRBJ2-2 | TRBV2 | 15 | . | CASSPGQGKTGELFF
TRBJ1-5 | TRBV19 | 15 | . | CASSPQGVRNQPQHF
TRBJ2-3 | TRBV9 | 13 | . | CASRGSSTDTQYF
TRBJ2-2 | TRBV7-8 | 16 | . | CASSFQGGTSPGELFF
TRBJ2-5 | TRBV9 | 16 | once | CASSVAVGTGQETQYF
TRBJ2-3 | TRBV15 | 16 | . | CATSRGLAGGGDTQYF
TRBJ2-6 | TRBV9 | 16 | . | CASSVGDSSGANVLTF
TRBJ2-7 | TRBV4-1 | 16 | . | CASSQAGTSATYEQYF
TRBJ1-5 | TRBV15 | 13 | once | CATSRDYGQPQHF
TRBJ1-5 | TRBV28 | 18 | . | CASSPTGLQGSWNQPQHF
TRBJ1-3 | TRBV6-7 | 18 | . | CASSSGPKRTSSGNTIYF
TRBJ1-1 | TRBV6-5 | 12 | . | CASGRSRTEAFF
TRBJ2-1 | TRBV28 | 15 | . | CASSLPTGANNEQFF
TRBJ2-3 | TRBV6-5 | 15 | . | CASRTAGGAGDTQYF
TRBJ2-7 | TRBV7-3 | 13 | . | CASSLTEGHEQYF
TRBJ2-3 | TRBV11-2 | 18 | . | CASSLDLSGGGSTDTQYF
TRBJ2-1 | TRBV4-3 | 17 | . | CASSQGLPGSTYNEQFF